One sample yielded the 9 T cell receptor beta chains listed below, sequenced in a study of shared clonotypes between healthy human individuals. Assay: immunoSEQ multiplex PCR; the TCRdb copy retains only in-frame clones and omits some. The sample carries about 1.1 million clones, 78% recorded once. The sequenced sample consisted of memory CD4+ T cells from PBMCs. The subset: CD45RA-negative fraction. All receptors derive from a man between 18 and 35 years old in good health. Some clones in this sample may be carry-over from other donors' samples.

The chain links TRBV7-2 to TRBJ2-1; D uncertain. The germline V and J ends were trimmed by 1 base and 8 bases, with 15 bases remaining between them. The germline CDR1 and CDR2 sequences are SGHTA and FQGNSA. This CDR3 contains 15 residues. The CDR3 DNA is TGTGCCAGCAGCTTAGTAGGCGGAATTGGGGATGAGCAGTTCTTC. It yields the protein CASSLVGGIGDEQFF.

The V call is TRBV25-1, the J call TRBJ2-5; TRBD2 matches at 12 bases. The trim removed 2 bases at V and 4 bases at J, leaving 2 bases unmatched. CDR1 MGHDK and CDR2 SYGVNS come from the germline V gene. This CDR3 has 15 amino acids. This chain's CDR3 is CASSEVTSGRETQYF. CDR3 sequence (DNA): TGTGCCAGCAGTGAAGTGACTAGCGGGAGAGAGACCCAGTACTTC. The whole variable domain, filled in from reference TRBV25-1 and TRBJ2-5, reads EADIYQTPRYLVIGTGKKITLECSQTMGHDKMYWYQQDPGMELHLIHYSYGVNSTEKGDLSSESTVSRIRTEHFPLTLESARPSHTSQYLCASSEVTSGRETQYFGPGTRLLVL.

The sample holds one count of this clone. This chain uses TRBV6-6 with TRBJ2-1; no clear D. The length of the CDR3 is 12 residues. Trimming cost V 5 bases and J 3 bases, with 5 bases left between them. From germline, CDR1 is MNHNY and CDR2 SVGAGI (reference sequence). The CDR3 reads CASSVDYNEQFF. In DNA form, the CDR3 reads TGTGCCAGCAGTGTAGACTACAATGAGCAGTTCTTC.

The chain carries TRBV29-1 and TRBJ2-3; 8 nucleotides match TRBD2. Trimming removed 5 bases from V and 3 bases from J; junction bases left unmatched: 7. The V gene's germline CDR1 is SQVTM and CDR2 ANQGSEA. The CDR3 runs to 14 residues. The CDR3: CSVRKAGATDTQYF. In DNA form, the CDR3 reads TGCAGCGTTCGGAAAGCGGGAGCTACAGATACGCAGTATTTT.

Regarding this clone: Different DNA sequences within this sample yield the same CDR3. The chain couples TRBV18 to TRBJ2-5; 10 bases are a match to TRBD1. Germline lookup yields CDR1 KGHSH and CDR2 LQKENI. The CDR3 totals 14 residues. With V trimmed by 6 bases and J by 5 bases, 6 bases remained unmatched. This CDR3 reads CASSPTGGGETQYF. The CDR3 region has the DNA TGTGCCAGCTCCCCGACAGGGGGCGGGGAGACCCAGTACTTC.

This sequence joins TRBV28 and TRBJ2-3; D could derive from TRBD1 or TRBD2 (5 bases each). The V end lost 6 bases, the J end lost 10 bases, and 17 bases lay between the germline ends. This CDR3 contains 13 residues. Germline CDR1 and CDR2: MDHEN and SYDVKM. DNA for the CDR3: TGTGCCAGCAGCCCAGCGGCAGGGCTAGCGCAGTATTTT. It codes for CASSPAAGLAQYF.

This CDR3 is CASSYGGGLAKNIQYF. Written as DNA, the CDR3 is TGTGCCAGCAGTTACGGGGGGGGCTTAGCCAAAAACATTCAGTACTTC. The chain joins TRBV6-5 to TRBJ2-4; a weak D match, TRBD2 (7 bases). This CDR3 contains 16 residues. V was cut by 2 bases and J by 0 bases, with 11 bases left in between. Germline V gene lookup returns CDR1 MNHEY and CDR2 SVGAGI.

Comment on this clone: In the same sample, other DNA sequences code for this CDR3. CDR3 nucleotide sequence: TGTGCCTGGAGTGTCGGGACAGCGGGCGGTGAGCAGTTCTTC. Protein product: CAWSVGTAGGEQFF. The rearrangement joins TRBV30 to TRBJ2-1; a weak D match, TRBD1 (7 bases). Trimming took 0 bases from V and 9 from J, leaving 15 bases between them. The germline gives CDR1 GTSNPN, CDR2 SVGIG (reference sequence). The CDR3 runs 14 residues.

The rearrangement links TRBV19 to TRBJ1-3; unclear D gene. Germline CDR1 LNHDA, CDR2 SQIVND (reference sequence). The CDR3 runs 13 residues. The V end was cut by 3 bases, the J end by 0 bases, with 3 bases between. This chain's CDR3 is CASSIRSGNTIYF. DNA of the CDR3: TGTGCCAGTAGTATCCGCTCTGGAAACACCATATATTTT. Complete variable domain (other parts from reference TRBV19 and TRBJ1-3): DGGITQSPKYLFRKEGQNVTLSCEQNLNHDAMYWYRQDPGQGLRLIYYSQIVNDFQKGDIAEGYSVSREKKESFPLTVTSAQKNPTAFYLCASSIRSGNTIYFGEGSWLTVV.